Each of the 27 T cell receptor beta chains below was sequenced from the same sample in a study of beta chain features in type 1 diabetes. Reverse transcription of all isolated RNA meant that expressed TCRB transcripts were sequenced. The data were produced by immunoSEQ multiplex PCR, yet TCRdb's version contains in-frame clones alone and is incomplete. The sample carries almost 250,000 clones, roughly an eighth recorded once. What was sequenced was naive CD4+ T cells from blood. These receptors were taken from a woman in her 40s in good health.

This clone was counted a few times. The CDR3 here is CASSVDPLGGVSYEQYF. Here the CDR3 DNA reads TGTGCCAGCAGCGTAGACCCCCTAGGGGGCGTTAGCTACGAGCAGTACTTC. The V gene is TRBV9, the J gene TRBJ2-7, with 7 bases aligning to TRBD1. Germline trimming cut 0 bases from V and 3 bases from J; bases unmatched to any gene: 12. The CDR3 loop spans 17 amino acids. Germline V gene sequence: CDR1 SGDLS, CDR2 YYNGEE.

There are a few counts of this clone. V is TRBV10-3 and J is TRBJ2-2; TRBD1 matches 7 bases. The V gene's germline CDR1 is ENHRY and CDR2 SYGVKD. The CDR3 is 15 residues long. V was clipped by 11 bases and J by 1 base; unmatched bases: 10. CDR3 region: CAVNIGQENTGELFF. In DNA form, the CDR3 reads TGTGCCGTCAATATCGGACAGGAGAACACCGGGGAGCTGTTTTTT.

This chain uses TRBV18 with TRBJ2-7; no firm D call. This CDR3 has 15 amino acids. Trimming removed 0 bases from V and 2 bases from J, with 11 bases in between. Germline CDR1 KGHSH, CDR2 LQKENI. CDR3 amino acids: CASSPPFPGPYEQYF. DNA for the CDR3: TGTGCCAGCTCACCACCTTTTCCGGGTCCCTACGAGCAGTACTTC.

The gene calls are TRBV4-1 and TRBJ1-3; D ambiguous. V was pared by 1 base and J by 0 bases, with 7 bases between. There are 15 residues in the CDR3. The germline V gene encodes CDR1 MGHRA and CDR2 YSYEKL. CDR3 loop: CASSQGVLSGNTIYF. As DNA, the CDR3 is TGCGCCAGCAGCCAAGGAGTCCTCTCTGGAAACACCATATATTTT.

A few counts support this clone. The chain has TRBV7-8 and TRBJ1-2; D may be TRBD1 (5 bases). The CDR3 consists of 12 residues. Looked up from germline, CDR1 is SGHVS and CDR2 is FQNEAQ. Trimming left V 1 base short and J 8 bases short, with 8 bases between. CDR3 sequence (DNA): TGTGCCAGCAGCTTAGAAGCAGGGGGCTACACCTTC. It yields the protein CASSLEAGGYTF.

This clone was recorded a few times. This sequence joins TRBV2 and TRBJ1-6; a possible D gene is TRBD1 (5 bases). The CDR3 runs 15 residues. The germline V and J ends were trimmed by 0 bases and 7 bases, with 10 bases remaining between them. Germline V CDR1 and CDR2: SNHLY, FYNNEI. In nucleotides, the CDR3 is TGTGCCAGCAGTGAAGCGCTTCGGGGGAATTCACCCCTCCACTTT. Its translation is CASSEALRGNSPLHF.

This chain's CDR3 is CASISTSGETQYF. CDR3 coding DNA: TGTGCCAGCATCTCGACTAGCGGAGAGACCCAGTACTTC. The rearrangement joins TRBV2 to TRBJ2-5, with 9 bases fitting TRBD2. Germline values: CDR1 SNHLY, CDR2 FYNNEI. V lost 7 bases, J lost 4 bases, and 4 bases stayed unmatched. The CDR3 extends over 13 amino acids.

This clone was detected only a few times. The rearrangement links TRBV6-5 to TRBJ1-4; D unclear. The V and J ends lost 6 bases and 6 bases respectively, with 11 bases between them. Per germline, CDR1 MNHEY and CDR2 SVGAGI. The CDR3 is made up of 13 amino acids. The CDR3 coding sequence is TGTGCCAGCAGCAGAGGTCATTATGAAAAACTGTTTTTT. Residues: CASSRGHYEKLFF.

In DNA form, the CDR3 reads TGCGCCAGCAGCTTGGCGCCGGGGTTCAGCACAGATACGCAGTATTTT. Amino acids: CASSLAPGFSTDTQYF. The rearrangement uses TRBV5-1 and TRBJ2-3, with D possibly being TRBD2 (5 bases). CDR3 size: 16 residues. V lost 0 bases, J lost 0 bases, and 11 bases lay in between. CDR1 and CDR2 (germline): SGHRS, YFSETQ.

There are a few counts of this clone. The chain uses TRBV29-1 and TRBJ1-3; maybe TRBD1 (5 bases). Germline V gives CDR1 SQVTM, CDR2 ANQGSEA. V was trimmed by 4 bases and J by 2 bases, leaving 9 bases between them. This CDR3 has 13 residues. For the CDR3, the DNA is TGCAGCGTTGGTACGGGGGCTGGAAACACCATATATTTT. It codes for CSVGTGAGNTIYF.

This clone showed up just a few times. V gene TRBV6-5 combines with J gene TRBJ2-2; 7 bases are a match to TRBD2. V lost 3 bases to trimming and J lost 4 bases; unmatched junction nucleotides: 5. The CDR3 contains 15 residues. CDR1 is MNHEY, CDR2 SVGAGI, per germline. The chain's CDR3 is CASSYLGGGTGELFF. The CDR3, as DNA: TGTGCCAGCAGTTATTTGGGGGGGGGCACCGGGGAGCTGTTTTTT.

This chain links TRBV18 with TRBJ1-1; 11 bases line up with TRBD1. The CDR3 consists of 17 residues. V gave up 3 bases and J gave up 3 bases; unmatched junction bases: 9. CDR1 is KGHSH, CDR2 LQKENI, per germline. CDR3 nucleotide sequence: TGTGCCAGCTCACCCAAACGAGGACAGGGGGCAGACACTGAAGCTTTCTTT. It encodes CASSPKRGQGADTEAFF.

The sample holds a few counts of this clone. This chain links TRBV10-2 with TRBJ1-5; D possibly corresponds to TRBD1 (5 bases). The CDR3 length is 15 residues. Trimming removed 2 bases at V and 5 bases at J, with 13 bases between. Germline V gene data show CDR1 as WSHSY and CDR2 as SAAADI. The chain's CDR3 is CASSERQGLHQPQHF. The CDR3, as DNA: TGCGCCAGCAGTGAGAGGCAGGGCCTCCATCAGCCCCAGCATTTT.

The chain employs TRBV2 and TRBJ1-1; TRBD1 is a possible D gene (5 bases). Germline values: CDR1 SNHLY, CDR2 FYNNEI. The CDR3 spans 13 residues. V lost 2 bases and J lost 3, with 7 bases in between. In nucleotides, the CDR3 is TGTGCCAGCAGTGAAACCAGGGACACTGAAGCTTTCTTT. As protein: CASSETRDTEAFF. Full variable domain (outside the CDR3, taken from reference TRBV2 and TRBJ1-1): EPEVTQTPSHQVTQMGQEVILRCVPISNHLYFYWYRQILGQKVEFLVSFYNNEISEKSEIFDDQFSVERPDGSNFTLKIRSTKLEDSAMYFCASSETRDTEAFFGQGTRLTVV.

This clone came up a few times. The genes are TRBV27 and TRBJ1-6; 7 nucleotides line up with TRBD1. V shed 3 bases and J 7 bases; nucleotides not matched to a gene: 18. The germline CDR1 and CDR2 sequences are MNHEY and SMNVEV (reference sequence). CDR3 length equals 19 residues. In DNA, the CDR3 is TGTGCCAGCAGTTTCAAACACCGACAGGGAAGGGCCCAGAATTCACCCCTCCACTTT. Translated, it gives CASSFKHRQGRAQNSPLHF.

In its sample, this clone was seen a few times. J is TRBJ2-1 and V is TRBV11-2; D remains unclear. There are 17 residues in the CDR3. From germline, CDR1 is SGHAT and CDR2 FQNNGV. The V end lost 1 base, the J end lost 2 bases, and 15 bases lay between the germline ends. The CDR3 nucleotides are TGTGCCAGCAGCTTAGGTAGCCGGGTGCGTCCCTACAATGAGCAGTTCTTC. Translated: CASSLGSRVRPYNEQFF. The full variable domain, in which reference TRBV11-2 and TRBJ2-1 provide the parts outside the CDR3, is EAGVAQSPRYKIIEKRQSVAFWCNPISGHATLYWYQQILGQGPKLLIQFQNNGVVDDSQLPKDRFSAERLKGVDSTLKIQPAKLEDSAVYLCASSLGSRVRPYNEQFFGPGTRLTVL.

This clone occurred a few times. The chain couples TRBV14 to TRBJ1-4; D unclear. Germline lookup yields CDR1 SGHDN and CDR2 FVKESK. CDR3 length: 16 amino acids. The ends were cut back, 5 bases at V and 0 bases at J, with 13 bases in the middle. The CDR3 DNA sequence: TGTGCCAGCAGCGGAGGGAAACTCTCAACTAATGAAAAACTGTTTTTT. Translating gives CASSGGKLSTNEKLFF.

V is TRBV19 and J is TRBJ2-7; D not certain. The CDR3 consists of 14 residues. V shed 3 bases and J shed 0 bases, with 9 bases lying between them. CDR1 is LNHDA, CDR2 SQIVND, per germline (reference sequence). CDR3 region: CASSMASSSYEQYF. The CDR3 bases are TGTGCCAGTAGTATGGCCTCCAGCTCCTACGAGCAGTACTTC.

This clone was observed once. The junction differs from germline at one of its ends, possibly a read error. The chain employs TRBV6-5 and TRBJ1-4; 9 bases line up with TRBD1. This CDR3 has 14 amino acids. Germline lookup yields CDR1 MNHEY and CDR2 SVGAGI. For the CDR3, the DNA is TGTGCCAGCAGTTACACGGGACAGGGCGAAAAGCTGTTTTTT. Its translation is CASSYTGQGEKLFF.

The chain links TRBV5-4 to TRBJ1-1, with 7 bases aligning to TRBD1. This CDR3 has 15 residues. Germline-derived CDR1 and CDR2 are SGHNT and YYREEE (reference sequence). The V gene end was trimmed by 4 bases and the J gene end by 5 bases; junction bases not matched to a gene: 11. CDR3 nucleotide sequence: TGTGCCAGCAGCCCCCCTAAGACAGGGCTAACTGAAGCTTTCTTT. This sequence encodes CASSPPKTGLTEAFF.

This clone was seen more than once but under ten times. A read error may produce the germline difference seen at one junction end. The chain is built from TRBV7-7 and TRBJ2-5; 7 bases match TRBD1. The germline CDR1 and CDR2 sequences are SSHAT and FNYEAQ (reference sequence). There are 13 residues in the CDR3. CDR3 sequence: CASSLGQEETQYF. In nucleotides, the CDR3 is TGTGCTAGCAGCTTAGGACAGGAAGAGACCCAGTACTTC.

About this clone itself: In the same sample, other DNA sequences code for this CDR3. The rearrangement joins TRBV11-2 to TRBJ1-2; 7 bases are shared with TRBD1. This CDR3 has 13 residues. V lost 5 bases and J lost 2; bases outside the gene matches: 2. Germline-derived CDR1 and CDR2 are SGHAT and FQNNGV. The CDR3, as DNA: TGTGCCAGCAGCCCGGACAGGAACTATGGCTACACCTTC. Its protein product is CASSPDRNYGYTF.

This clone has a handful of counts. This chain links TRBV2 with TRBJ1-1; the D gene is possibly TRBD1 (5 bases). With 10 bases removed from V and 4 bases from J, the gap between germline ends came to 13 bases. Germline-derived CDR1 and CDR2 are SNHLY and FYNNEI. The CDR3 length is 12 residues. CDR3 DNA: TGTGCCATCACAAGGGGTGGCACTGAAGCTTTCTTT. Residues: CAITRGGTEAFF.

This clone was detected only a few times. The V gene is TRBV11-2, the J gene TRBJ2-3; D not certain. The CDR3 length is 12 residues. Germline V gives CDR1 SGHAT, CDR2 FQNNGV. Trimming took off 6 bases at V and 2 bases at J, with 6 bases between the two ends. CDR3 sequence (DNA): TGTGCCAGCAGAAGCCCCACAGATACGCAGTATTTT. Its protein is CASRSPTDTQYF.

The chain joins TRBV9 to TRBJ2-2, with TRBD2 identical over 12 bases. The CDR3 has 20 residues. V lost 0 bases and J lost 1; bases outside the gene matches: 10. CDR1 is SGDLS and CDR2 is YYNGEE in the germline V gene. The CDR3 coding sequence is TGTGCCAGCAGCGTAGAAGAACTAGCGGGGGGCTGGCAGAACACCGGGGAGCTGTTTTTT. This translates into CASSVEELAGGWQNTGELFF.

This clone was counted a few times. The chain couples TRBV6-1 to TRBJ2-1; D gene unclear. Per the germline V gene, CDR1 is MNHNS and CDR2 is SASEGT. V lost 6 bases and J 3 bases, leaving 12 bases between the germline ends. The CDR3 contains 14 residues. The CDR3: CASSSSSHYNEQFF. The CDR3, as DNA: TGTGCCAGCAGCTCCAGTTCTCACTACAATGAGCAGTTCTTC.

The J gene is TRBJ1-2, the V gene TRBV18; D remains ambiguous. The CDR3 runs to 15 residues. V was pared by 1 base and J by 2 bases, with 11 bases between. CDR1 and CDR2 (germline): KGHSH, LQKENI. The CDR3 reads CASSPRRDFNYGYTF. In DNA, the CDR3 is TGTGCCAGCTCACCACGGAGGGATTTCAACTATGGCTACACCTTC.